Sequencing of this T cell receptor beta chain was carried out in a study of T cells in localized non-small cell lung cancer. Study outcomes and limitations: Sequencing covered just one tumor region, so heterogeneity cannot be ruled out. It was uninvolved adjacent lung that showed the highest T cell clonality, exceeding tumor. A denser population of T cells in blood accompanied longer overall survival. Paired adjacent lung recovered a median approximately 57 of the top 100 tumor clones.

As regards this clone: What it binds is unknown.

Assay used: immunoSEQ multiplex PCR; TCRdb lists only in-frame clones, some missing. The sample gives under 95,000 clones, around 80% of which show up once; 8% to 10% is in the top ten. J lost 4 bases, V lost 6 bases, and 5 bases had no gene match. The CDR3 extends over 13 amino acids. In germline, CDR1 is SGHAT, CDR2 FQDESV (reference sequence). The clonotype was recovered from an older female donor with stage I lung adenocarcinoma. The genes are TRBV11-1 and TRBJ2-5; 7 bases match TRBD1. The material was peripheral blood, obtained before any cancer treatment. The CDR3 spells CASSHPGGETQYF. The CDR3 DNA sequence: TGTGCCAGCAGTCACCCAGGGGGAGAGACCCAGTACTTC.